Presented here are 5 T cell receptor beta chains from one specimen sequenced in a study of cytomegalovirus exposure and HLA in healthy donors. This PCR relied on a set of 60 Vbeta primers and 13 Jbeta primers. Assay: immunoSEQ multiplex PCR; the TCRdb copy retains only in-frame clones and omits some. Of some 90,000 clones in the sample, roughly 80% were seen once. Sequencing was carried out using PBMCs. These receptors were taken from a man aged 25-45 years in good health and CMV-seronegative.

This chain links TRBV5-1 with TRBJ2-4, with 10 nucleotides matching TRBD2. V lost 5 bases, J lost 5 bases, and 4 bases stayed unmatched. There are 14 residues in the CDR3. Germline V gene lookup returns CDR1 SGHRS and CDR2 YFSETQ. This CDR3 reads CASRGTSEENIQYF. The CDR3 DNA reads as TGCGCCAGCAGGGGGACTAGCGAAGAAAACATTCAGTACTTC.

The chain's CDR3 is CASSLGPPRGQLKRGYGYTF. The CDR3 DNA sequence: TGTGCCAGCAGTTTAGGGCCCCCCCGCGGACAATTAAAGAGAGGTTATGGCTACACCTTC. The chain carries TRBV27 and TRBJ1-2, with a possible D match to TRBD1 (5 bases). Looked up from germline, CDR1 is MNHEY and CDR2 is SMNVEV (reference sequence). V shed 2 bases and J shed 5 bases, with 30 bases lying between them. The CDR3 runs 20 residues.

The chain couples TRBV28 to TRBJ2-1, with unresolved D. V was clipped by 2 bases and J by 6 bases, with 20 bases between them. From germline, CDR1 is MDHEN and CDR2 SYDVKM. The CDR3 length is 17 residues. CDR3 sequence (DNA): TGTGCCAGCAGTTTAATGCCCGACTTCCAACAAGTCAATGAGCAGTTCTTC. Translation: CASSLMPDFQQVNEQFF. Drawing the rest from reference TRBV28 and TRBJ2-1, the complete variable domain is DVKVTQSSRYLVKRTGEKVFLECVQDMDHENMFWYRQDPGLGLRLIYFSYDVKMKEKGDIPEGYSVSREKKERFSLILESASTNQTSMYLCASSLMPDFQQVNEQFFGPGTRLTVL.

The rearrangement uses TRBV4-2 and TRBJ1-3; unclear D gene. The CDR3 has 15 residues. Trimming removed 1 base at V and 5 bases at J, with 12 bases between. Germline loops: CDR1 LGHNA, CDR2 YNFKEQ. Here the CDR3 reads CASSQGRNTRNTIYF. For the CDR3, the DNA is TGTGCCAGCAGCCAAGGGAGGAATACAAGAAACACCATATATTTT.

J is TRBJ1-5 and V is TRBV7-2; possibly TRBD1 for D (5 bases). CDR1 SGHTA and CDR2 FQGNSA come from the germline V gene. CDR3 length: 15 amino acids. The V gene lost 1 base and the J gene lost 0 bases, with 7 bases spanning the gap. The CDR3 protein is CASSLEDSSNQPQHF. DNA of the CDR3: TGTGCCAGCAGCTTAGAAGACAGTAGCAATCAGCCCCAGCATTTT.